Below, 31 T cell receptor beta chains from the same sample are listed, as sequenced in a study of CD8 T cells in ankylosing spondylitis. Broader study findings: For ankylosing spondylitis blood, a TCR beta motif of under ten highly homologous variants appeared characteristic.

Antigens for these TCRs are unknown. A single record per CDR3 protein comes from TCRdb applying MiXCR to the 5' RACE reads. Among around 490,000 distinct CDR3 sequences listed, roughly 5.3% were seen once. The material sequenced was blood, either unsorted or a sorted T cell fraction (not recorded which). The receptors come from a male donor with ankylosing spondylitis.

This clonotype occurred many times. The rearrangement joins TRBV20-1 to TRBJ2-7; D is possibly TRBD1 (6 bases). Looked up from germline, CDR1 is DFQATT and CDR2 is SNEGSKA (reference sequence). CDR3 size: 11 residues. In nucleotides, the CDR3 is TGCACCGGGACACCGATTTACGAGCAGTACTTC. Protein: CTGTPIYEQYF.

This clonotype occurred many times. The V call is TRBV14, the J call TRBJ2-1, with D perhaps TRBD2 (5 bases). The CDR3 spans 16 residues. Deletions cut 1 base from V and 4 bases from J, with 14 bases between. Germline CDR1 and CDR2: SGHDN and FVKESK. The CDR3 loop is CASSQGLLVEYNEQFF. In DNA form, the CDR3 reads TGTGCCAGCAGCCAAGGCTTACTAGTTGAATACAATGAGCAGTTCTTC.

This chain links TRBV11-2 with TRBJ2-4, with D possibly called TRBD1 or TRBD2 (5 bases each). V gave up 0 bases and J gave up 2 bases, with 26 bases separating them. The CDR3 totals 21 residues. Germline V CDR1 and CDR2: SGHAT, FQNNGV. The CDR3, as DNA: TGTGCCAGCAGCTTAGAGAGGGTTCGGGGATGGGGCGCTTGGTCCAAAAACATTCAGTACTTC. This gives the protein CASSLERVRGWGAWSKNIQYF.

This clonotype was counted ten times or more. The CDR3 DNA is TGCAGTGCTAGAGATTTCACTAGCGGGAGCAATGAGCAGTTCTTC. Residues: CSARDFTSGSNEQFF. This rearrangement joins TRBV20-1 to TRBJ2-1, with 11 bases matching TRBD2. Per germline, CDR1 DFQATT and CDR2 SNEGSKA (reference sequence). The CDR3 is made up of 15 amino acids. Trimming took 0 bases from V and 6 from J; bases not matched to a gene: 4.

This clonotype was seen many times. V is TRBV27 and J is TRBJ2-3; D uncertain. This CDR3 has 16 amino acids. Trimming pared 5 bases from V and 4 bases from J, leaving 19 bases between. The germline CDR1 and CDR2 sequences are MNHEY and SMNVEV (reference sequence). DNA for the CDR3: TGTGCCAGCAGTCCAAGGGCCCTCCAAGCCGCAGATACGCAGTATTTT. Translating it yields CASSPRALQAADTQYF.

This clonotype was seen many times. V and J are TRBV12-3 or TRBV12-4 and TRBJ1-4, with a weak D call TRBD1 (5 bases). The CDR3 contains 14 residues. V was pared by 2 bases and J by 7 bases, with 11 bases between. CDR3 DNA sequence: TGTGCCAGCAGTTTACGGGGGATGGGTGAAAAACTGTTTTTT. Translating it yields CASSLRGMGEKLFF.

This clonotype was recorded at least ten times. The V call is TRBV7-9, the J call TRBJ1-2, with D possibly being TRBD1 (6 bases). Trimming cost V 2 bases and J 6 bases, with 16 bases left between them. The CDR3 runs to 15 residues. Per germline, CDR1 SEHNR and CDR2 FQNEAQ (reference sequence). The CDR3 DNA sequence: TGTGCCAGCAGCTTAACCACAGACAGGTCTCATGGCTACACCTTC. It encodes CASSLTTDRSHGYTF. The entire variable domain, with the rest obtained from reference TRBV7-9 and TRBJ1-2, is as follows: DTGVSQNPRHKITKRGQNVTFRCDPISEHNRLYWYRQTLGQGPEFLTYFQNEAQLEKSRLLSDRFSAERPKGSFSTLEIQRTEQGDSAMYLCASSLTTDRSHGYTFGSGTRLTVV.

This chain links TRBV20-1 with TRBJ2-1; D remains ambiguous. V was trimmed by 6 bases and J by 2 bases, leaving 20 bases between them. The CDR3 totals 16 residues. CDR1 and CDR2 from the germline V gene are DFQATT and SNEGSKA (reference sequence). DNA of the CDR3: TGCAGTGCCCCCAGCACACCCCCCGGCCCCTACAATGAGCAGTTCTTC. It translates to CSAPSTPPGPYNEQFF.

This clonotype showed up many times. This rearrangement joins TRBV7-8 to TRBJ1-2; a possible D gene is TRBD1 (5 bases). The CDR3 sequence is 14 residues long. Germline V gene data show CDR1 as SGHVS and CDR2 as FQNEAQ. Trimming removed 5 bases from V and 8 bases from J, with 18 bases in between. The CDR3 spells CASSLRYQGWGYTF. In nucleotides, the CDR3 is TGTGCCAGCAGCCTCCGCTACCAGGGATGGGGCTACACCTTC.

This clonotype appeared many times. V usage is TRBV6-2 or TRBV6-3 and J usage is TRBJ2-1, with 9 bases fitting TRBD2. The germline V gene encodes CDR1 MNHEY and CDR2 SVGEGT. With V trimmed by 6 bases and J by 5 bases, 11 bases remained unmatched. CDR3 length equals 16 residues. This CDR3 reads CASSPRSGGPDNEQFF. The DNA of the CDR3 is TGTGCCAGCAGCCCCCGGAGCGGGGGGCCGGACAATGAGCAGTTCTTC.

This clonotype showed up many times. V and J are TRBV28 and TRBJ2-2, with a weak D call TRBD1 (5 bases). The CDR3 loop spans 14 amino acids. Germline values: CDR1 MDHEN, CDR2 SYDVKM. V shed 6 bases and J shed 4 bases, with 12 bases lying between them. CDR3 amino acids: CASRTRRGTGELFF. The CDR3 region has the DNA TGTGCCAGCAGAACCCGAAGGGGCACCGGGGAGCTGTTTTTT. Supplemented by reference TRBV28 and TRBJ2-2, the full variable domain reads DVKVTQSSRYLVKRTGEKVFLECVQDMDHENMFWYRQDPGLGLRLIYFSYDVKMKEKGDIPEGYSVSREKKERFSLILESASTNQTSMYLCASRTRRGTGELFFGEGSRLTVL.

This clonotype was observed many times. The CDR3 reads CASSPTGLSNQPQHF. The CDR3 DNA sequence: TGTGCCAGCTCACCAACGGGCCTTAGCAATCAGCCCCAGCATTTT. The chain joins TRBV18 to TRBJ1-5, with D uncertain. CDR3 length: 15 residues. Germline CDR1 reads KGHSH; CDR2 reads LQKENI. The germline V and J ends were trimmed by 2 bases and 0 bases, with 8 bases remaining between them.

The chain has TRBV2 and TRBJ2-1, with a tentative D call TRBD1 (6 bases). Germline-derived CDR1 and CDR2 are SNHLY and FYNNEI. CDR3 length: 14 amino acids. The ends were cut back, 6 bases at V and 4 bases at J, with 13 bases in the middle. The CDR3 here is CASRTGIGYNEQFF. The CDR3 DNA is TGTGCCAGCAGGACAGGTATTGGGTACAATGAGCAGTTCTTC.

This clonotype was found once. This chain uses TRBV3-1 with TRBJ1-1; D gene uncertain. CDR3 size: 17 residues. With 4 bases removed from V and 1 base from J, the gap between germline ends came to 19 bases. Per the germline V gene, CDR1 is LGHDT and CDR2 is YNNKEL (reference sequence). CDR3 DNA sequence: TGTGCCAGCAGCCCTTTGGTCGAGGGCAAACAGAACACTGAAGCTTTCTTT. As protein: CASSPLVEGKQNTEAFF.

This clonotype was detected many times. The chain links TRBV6-2 or TRBV6-3 to TRBJ2-7, with 10 bases aligning to TRBD1. Germline lookup yields CDR1 MNHEY and CDR2 SVGEGT. V lost 8 bases to trimming and J lost 6 bases; unmatched junction nucleotides: 4. The CDR3 has 12 amino acids. The chain's CDR3 is CASGQGVIEQYF. DNA of the CDR3: TGTGCCAGCGGACAGGGGGTAATCGAGCAGTACTTC.

The V and J genes are TRBV7-2 and TRBJ2-7; D unresolved. CDR3 length: 13 amino acids. Germline CDR1 SGHTA, CDR2 FQGNSA. V was cut by 5 bases and J by 7 bases, with 15 bases left in between. CDR3 sequence: CASSHPGPREQYF. CDR3 DNA sequence: TGTGCCAGCAGCCATCCCGGCCCGAGAGAGCAGTACTTC.

This clonotype was seen only a few times. V gene TRBV7-9 combines with J gene TRBJ2-1; D call uncertain. Trimming shortened V by 6 bases and J by 0 bases, and 12 bases separated the two germline ends. Germline V gene sequence: CDR1 SEHNR, CDR2 FQNEAQ (reference sequence). The CDR3 consists of 15 residues. The CDR3 sequence is CASRQLGGSYNEQFF. Written as DNA, the CDR3 is TGTGCCAGCAGACAGCTAGGCGGCTCCTACAATGAGCAGTTCTTC.

At least ten counts were recorded for this clonotype. The rearrangement joins TRBV10-3 to TRBJ2-7, with TRBD1 matching 8 bases. From germline, CDR1 is ENHRY and CDR2 SYGVKD. Unmatched junction bases numbered 1, after V lost 6 bases and J lost 3 bases. The CDR3 runs to 12 residues. This CDR3 reads CAIRDRDYEQYF. CDR3 nucleotides: TGTGCCATCAGGGACAGGGACTACGAGCAGTACTTC.

The sample holds many counts of this clonotype. This chain uses TRBV7-8 with TRBJ2-7; D remains ambiguous. The CDR3 runs 15 residues. The germline gives CDR1 SGHVS, CDR2 FQNEAQ. V lost 1 base, J lost 2 bases, and 12 bases lay in between. The CDR3 DNA reads as TGTGCCAGCAGCTTAGGATATCGCGCAGCCTACGAGCAGTACTTC. Translated, it gives CASSLGYRAAYEQYF.

At least ten counts were recorded for this clonotype. J is TRBJ2-7 and V is TRBV12-3 or TRBV12-4, with D perhaps TRBD1 (6 bases). Trimming cost V 4 bases and J 6 bases, with 19 bases left between them. The CDR3 loop spans 15 amino acids. The CDR3 spells CASSYAWGLGSEQYF. For the CDR3, the DNA is TGTGCCAGCAGTTATGCCTGGGGGCTCGGATCCGAGCAGTACTTC.

This clonotype turned up a few times. CDR3 coding DNA: TGTGCCAGCAGCTTAGCCCCCTGGGGGGAGCAGTACTTC. Protein product: CASSLAPWGEQYF. This chain joins TRBV7-2 and TRBJ2-7, with D tentatively TRBD1 or TRBD2 (5 bases each). Trimming cost V 0 bases and J 7 bases, with 10 bases left between them. The germline V gene has CDR1 SGHTA and CDR2 FQGNSA. The CDR3 is 13 amino acids.

This clonotype was seen only a few times. J is TRBJ2-2 and V is TRBV6-5, with no clear D. The germline V gene encodes CDR1 MNHEY and CDR2 SVGAGI. The V gene lost 2 bases and the J gene lost 7 bases, with 20 bases spanning the gap. This CDR3 region has 17 residues. DNA for the CDR3: TGTGCCAGCAGTTACACTCCTACTAACACCGGTTACGGGGAGCTGTTTTTT. It codes for CASSYTPTNTGYGELFF.

This clonotype showed up many times. The chain recombines TRBV5-1 with TRBJ1-2, with 7 bases matching TRBD1. The CDR3 covers 14 residues. J lost 6 bases, V lost 1 base, and 6 bases had no gene match. Germline values: CDR1 SGHRS, CDR2 YFSETQ. The CDR3 here is CASSLKDRTNGYTF. In nucleotides, the CDR3 is TGCGCCAGCAGCTTGAAGGACAGGACAAATGGCTACACCTTC.

This clonotype has at least ten counts. For the CDR3, the DNA is TGTGCCAGCAGTTTACGAGGGTTCTACACCTTC. Residues: CASSLRGFYTF. The chain combines TRBV28 with TRBJ1-2; no clear D. Between the trimmed V and J ends, which lost 2 bases and 10 bases, there was a span of 8 bases. Germline CDR1 MDHEN, CDR2 SYDVKM. CDR3 length equals 11 residues.

This clonotype was counted ten times or more. The chain has TRBV5-1 and TRBJ2-7; weak D call: TRBD1 (5 bases). Germline V gene lookup returns CDR1 SGHRS and CDR2 YFSETQ. This CDR3 comprises 14 residues. Trimming took off 0 bases at V and 3 bases at J, with 10 bases between the two ends. This CDR3 is CASSLGGHDYEQYF. CDR3 nucleotide sequence: TGCGCCAGCAGCTTGGGTGGACACGACTACGAGCAGTACTTC.

V and J are TRBV7-2 and TRBJ1-3; D is ambiguous. V was pared by 5 bases and J by 0 bases, with 11 bases between. CDR1 SGHTA and CDR2 FQGNSA come from the germline V gene. CDR3 length: 15 residues. The CDR3 nucleotides read TGTGCCAGCAGCCCGCCAAAGGGCTCTGGAAACACCATATATTTT. It encodes CASSPPKGSGNTIYF.

The V call is TRBV6-2 or TRBV6-3, the J call TRBJ2-7; TRBD2 aligns across 9 bases. CDR1 and CDR2 from the germline V gene are MNHEY and SVGEGT. Trimming took 0 bases from V and 3 from J; bases not matched to a gene: 0. This CDR3 is built from 14 residues. The CDR3 sequence: CASSYSTSGYEQYF. The CDR3 DNA follows: TGTGCCAGCAGTTACTCGACTAGCGGCTACGAGCAGTACTTC.

This chain links TRBV11-1 with TRBJ2-2; TRBD2 matches at 9 bases. Trimming cost V 0 bases and J 4 bases; bases outside gene matches: 15. The length of the CDR3 is 20 residues. Germline lookup yields CDR1 SGHAT and CDR2 FQDESV (reference sequence). The CDR3 is CASSLAPSAGGRMGTGELFF. DNA of the CDR3: TGTGCCAGCAGCTTAGCACCCTCGGCGGGGGGGCGTATGGGCACCGGGGAGCTGTTTTTT.

This clonotype occurred a few times. V usage is TRBV7-9 and J usage is TRBJ2-4, with TRBD2 matching over 8 bases. Per the germline V gene, CDR1 is SEHNR and CDR2 is FQNEAQ (reference sequence). The CDR3 is 16 residues long. After removal of 2 bases from V and 8 bases from J, the junction contained 11 bases not matched to a gene. The CDR3 DNA reads as TGTGCCAGCAGCTTATTGACCGTCGGGGGGGGTGACATTCAGTACTTC. Encoded protein: CASSLLTVGGGDIQYF.

This clonotype has ten or more counts. The J gene is TRBJ1-1, the V gene TRBV20-1; 8 bases agree with TRBD1. Germline CDR1 reads DFQATT; CDR2 reads SNEGSKA (reference sequence). The CDR3 contains 13 residues. V shed 8 bases, J shed 3 bases, and the junction held 8 bases outside the gene matches. The CDR3 DNA sequence: TGCAGTATCGGGGGGGGACAGGACACTGAAGCTTTCTTT. This gives the protein CSIGGGQDTEAFF.

This clonotype was detected ten times or more. The V gene is TRBV18, the J gene TRBJ2-7; D is ambiguous. This CDR3 contains 14 residues. The V end was cut by 2 bases, the J end by 0 bases, with 8 bases between. Germline lookup yields CDR1 KGHSH and CDR2 LQKENI. The CDR3 region has the DNA TGTGCCAGCTCACCAACCGACGGCTCCTACGAGCAGTACTTC. Its protein is CASSPTDGSYEQYF.